This TCR beta chain emerged from a study of T cell responses to AZD1222 COVID-19 vaccine. Study-wide points: Two doses of AZD1222 preceded a rise in Spike-specific TCR breadth and depth. Repertoire samples came only from after the peak T cell response.

Combined were second doses at about 4 or about 12 weeks. Germline V gene sequence: CDR1 MGHDK, CDR2 SYGVNS. V lost 8 bases to trimming and J lost 10 bases, with 14 bases between them. The CDR3 length is 11 residues. This clone has only a few counts. Its antigen is currently unknown. Sequenced by immunoSEQ multiplex PCR; TCRdb stores in-frame clones only, minus some. Counted here are around 150,000 clones, 75% to 95% occurring once; the ten biggest clones make up about 3.2%. The sample here was peripheral blood, taken 28 days after the second AZD1222 dose. The receptor was derived from an adult who received the AZD1222 COVID-19 vaccine. The rearrangement uses TRBV25-1 and TRBJ1-1; D remains ambiguous. CDR3: CASAAGWGAFF. CDR3 DNA: TGTGCCAGCGCAGCGGGGTGGGGAGCTTTCTTT.